This T cell receptor beta chain is drawn from a study of shared clonotypes between healthy human individuals. Overall study: Each donor had three CD4 naive, three CD4 memory, two CD8 naive and one CD8 memory plate. Study-level points and caveats: In several donors, around 5% of naive CD4 clonotypes appeared in common.

V shed 0 bases, J shed 7 bases, and the junction held 11 bases outside the gene matches. The CDR3 totals 17 residues. Of note for this clone: Its specificity is not known.

Here immunoSEQ multiplex PCR was the method, and the copy in TCRdb shows in-frame clones only, minus some. The sample carries some 1 million clones, 70% to 80% recorded once. The sample consisted of memory CD4+ T cells sorted from blood. The subset here: CD45RA-negative fraction. The clonotype originates from a man younger than 30 in good health. The V gene is TRBV23-1, the J gene TRBJ2-1; the match to TRBD1 covers 8 bases. TRBV23-1 qualifies as an ORF whose function is uncertain. The CDR3 nucleotides are TGCGCCAGCAGTCAATCAAACGACAGGGGATTAGGGAATGAGCAGTTCTTC. Amino acids: CASSQSNDRGLGNEQFF.